This entry is about one T cell receptor beta chain. Its antigen is unidentified. The data were obtained in a study of T cell responses to AZD1222 COVID-19 vaccine. Using immunoSEQ multiplex PCR, the repertoire was profiled, and TCRdb retains in-frame clones only, with some absent. The sample consists of about 190,000 clones, approximately 90% of them appearing once. Study results and caveats: Within unmutated variant regions lay the reported targets of nearly half of spike-specific TCRs. Spike regions recognized by vaccine-associated CD4 TCRs spanned the protein, led by 160-218 and 743-854. Among AZD1222 vaccinees, only six were seropositive at baseline.

Germline V CDR1 and CDR2: SGHTA, FQGNSA. CDR3 length: 14 amino acids. The V end was cut by 2 bases, the J end by 5 bases, with 9 bases between. The material sequenced was peripheral blood, taken on day 0 of AZD1222 vaccination. V is TRBV7-2 and J is TRBJ1-4; D is uncertain. The TCR originated in an adult in good health. The CDR3 here is CASSLRRANEKLFF. The CDR3 DNA follows: TGTGCCAGCAGCTTACGTCGAGCAAATGAAAAACTGTTTTTT.